This is a list of T cell receptor beta chains from one sample in a study of T cell clones after liver transplantation. The method was immunoSEQ multiplex PCR; TCRdb's version includes in-frame clones alone and lacks a portion of them. The table shows 40,000 to 55,000 clones, with around 84% occurring only once. Sequencing was performed on CD4+ T cells from blood, taken 24 months after liver transplant. The receptors shown here come from a human patient who received a liver transplant. Some of the T cells might come from the graft donor. CDR3s include the opening cysteine and the closing phenylalanine or tryptophan. The D gene is left open where the match is weak. The size entry is marked missing in some rows and otherwise reads once, few, many or a size class.

J: TRBJ2-5
size: .
length: 15
D: TRBD2
V: TRBV5-1
DNA: TGCGCCAGCAGCCTGATAGCGGGGGTGCAAGAGACCCAGTACTTC
CDR3: CASSLIAGVQETQYF

J: TRBJ1-2
size: .
length: 15
D: .
V: TRBV7-2
DNA: TGTGCCAGCAGCTTAGGTCCCACCATAAACTATGGCTACACCTTC
CDR3: CASSLGPTINYGYTF

J: TRBJ1-3
size: once
length: 15
D: .
V: TRBV11-3
DNA: TGTGCCAGCAGCCCCGACAGCCGCTCTGGAAACACCATATATTTT
CDR3: CASSPDSRSGNTIYF

J: TRBJ2-5
size: .
length: 17
D: .
V: TRBV7-6
DNA: TGTGCCAGCAGCTTAGCGCCCGTACTCGCACAATCGGAGACCCAGTACTTC
CDR3: CASSLAPVLAQSETQYF

J: TRBJ1-1
size: .
length: 15
D: TRBD1
V: TRBV9
DNA: TGTGCCAGCACTCCTTGGGACAGGACGAACACTGAAGCTTTCTTT
CDR3: CASTPWDRTNTEAFF

J: TRBJ2-1
size: .
length: 17
D: .
V: TRBV7-9
DNA: TGTGCCAGCAGCTTGGGAAGCGGGTGGCCCTCCTACAATGAGCAGTTCTTC
CDR3: CASSLGSGWPSYNEQFF

J: TRBJ1-4
size: .
length: 15
D: .
V: TRBV4-2
DNA: TGTGCCAGCAGCCAATCCGACAGGCTGACTGAAAAACTGTTTTTT
CDR3: CASSQSDRLTEKLFF

J: TRBJ1-2
size: few
length: 13
D: TRBD1
V: TRBV19
DNA: TGTGCCAGTAGCCCCCAGGGGGCCTATGGCTACACCTTC
CDR3: CASSPQGAYGYTF

J: TRBJ1-4
size: once
length: 15
D: .
V: TRBV1
DNA: TGCACCAGCAGCCAAGAAGACCCTCCCAATGAAAAACTGTTTTTT
CDR3: CTSSQEDPPNEKLFF

J: TRBJ1-1
size: .
length: 16
D: .
V: TRBV18
DNA: TGTGCCAGCTCACCACCGAGTTCGGGGAGGTACACTGAAGCTTTCTTT
CDR3: CASSPPSSGRYTEAFF

J: TRBJ1-5
size: .
length: 13
D: .
V: TRBV10-1
DNA: TGCGCCAGCAGGGGGGGCAGCAATCAGCCCCAGCATTTT
CDR3: CASRGGSNQPQHF

J: TRBJ2-3
size: once
length: 14
D: .
V: TRBV6-6
DNA: TGTGCCAGCAGTCTACGGGGCGGCACAGATACGCAGTATTTT
CDR3: CASSLRGGTDTQYF

J: TRBJ1-1
size: .
length: 12
D: .
V: TRBV2
DNA: TGTGCCAGCACCAGGAGTGGGACAAGGACAGACTTT
CDR3: CASTRSGTRTDF

J: TRBJ1-3
size: .
length: 13
D: .
V: TRBV7-3
DNA: TGTGCCAGCAGCTCGGGACCCGGAAACACCATATATTTT
CDR3: CASSSGPGNTIYF

J: TRBJ2-1
size: .
length: 15
D: TRBD2
V: TRBV6-5
DNA: TGTGCCAGCAGTAAACCGGGACTAGCGGGGGGGCAGCAGTTCTTC
CDR3: CASSKPGLAGGQQFF

J: TRBJ1-1
size: .
length: 13
D: .
V: TRBV29-1
DNA: TGCAGCGCGACCCCCATGATGAACACTGAAGCTTTCTTT
CDR3: CSATPMMNTEAFF

J: TRBJ2-7
size: once
length: 16
D: TRBD2
V: TRBV4-1
DNA: TGCGCCGGCAGCCACCCTAGCGGGGGCCGGCTTTGGGAGCAGTACTTC
CDR3: CAGSHPSGGRLWEQYF

J: TRBJ2-7
size: few
length: 14
D: .
V: TRBV6-1
DNA: TGTGCCAGTCGAGTAGGGGAGCTAGCTTACGAGCAGTACTTC
CDR3: CASRVGELAYEQYF

J: TRBJ2-5
size: .
length: 14
D: TRBD1
V: TRBV2
DNA: TGTGCCAACACGGACAGGGTCTTTCAAGAGACCCAGTACTTC
CDR3: CANTDRVFQETQYF

J: TRBJ2-5
size: .
length: 16
D: .
V: TRBV28
DNA: TGTGCCAGCAGTTTCGCGGCAGCGAGGCCCCAAGAGACCCAGTACTTC
CDR3: CASSFAAARPQETQYF

J: TRBJ2-3
size: .
length: 17
D: TRBD1
V: TRBV5-6
DNA: TGTGCCAGCAGCTTTGCGACGGGACAGGGGGGTACAGATACGCAGTATTTT
CDR3: CASSFATGQGGTDTQYF

J: TRBJ2-3
size: .
length: 17
D: .
V: TRBV27
DNA: TGTGCCAGCAGAACTGGCGACCTCCCTCGGGGCACAGATACGCAGTATTTT
CDR3: CASRTGDLPRGTDTQYF